This T cell receptor beta chain emerged from a study of CD8+ T cells in alopecia areata. Study overall: Treatment of the treated patients consisted of oral tofacitinib, 5 to 10 mg twice daily.

Study outcomes and limitations: Lesional tissue from the scalp (especially in alopecia totalis/universalis) showed higher clonality than normal scalp. Sequencing of scalp samples also includes resident alphabeta T cells from normal skin.

In the case of this clone: Antigen unknown.

Alopecia areata patients provided lesional scalp punch biopsies and peripheral blood. Extracted from the samples, RNA was reverse transcribed into cDNA to serve as the sequencing template. The data were produced by immunoSEQ multiplex PCR, yet TCRdb's version contains in-frame clones alone and is incomplete. This sample has about 9,700 clones, with approximately 70% found just once. Germline CDR1 is SGDLS and CDR2 is YYNGEE. V gave up 4 bases and J gave up 6 bases, with 13 bases separating them. The CDR3 consists of 13 residues. The V call is TRBV9, the J call TRBJ1-2; tentative D call: TRBD1 (5 bases). The source material was skin. The sequence was obtained from a human donor with alopecia areata. Here the CDR3 DNA reads TGTGCCAGCAGCAGCTCAGGGATGGATGGCTACACCTTC. This sequence encodes CASSSSGMDGYTF. Filled out from reference TRBV9 and TRBJ1-2, the complete variable domain reads DSGVTQTPKHLITATGQRVTLRCSPRSGDLSVYWYQQSLDQGLQFLIQYYNGEERAKGNILERFSAQQFPDLHSELNLSSLELGDSALYFCASSSSGMDGYTFGSGTRLTVV.